The next 27 T cell receptor beta chains were all read from a single sample in a study of T cell repertoires in cytomegalovirus infection. These receptors have no known antigen. From the reads, TCRdb called clonotypes with MiXCR, one entry per CDR3 protein. The sample yields 640,000 or so distinct CDR3 sequences, 33% seen once. Material: cultured PBMCs, obtained from culture after CMV antigen stimulation. The receptors come from a human donor in good health (CMV status not recorded). Some clones in this sample may be carry-over from other donors' samples.

This rearrangement joins TRBV7-8 to TRBJ1-3, with a weak D call TRBD1 (6 bases). This CDR3 has 14 amino acids. Germline CDR1 reads SGHVS; CDR2 reads FQNEAQ. Trimming took 7 bases from V and 2 from J, leaving 12 bases between them. CDR3 residues: CASTPGVTGNTIYF. In DNA form, the CDR3 reads TGTGCCAGCACCCCAGGGGTAACTGGAAACACCATATATTTT.

This clonotype has more than one count but fewer than ten. The chain joins TRBV6-2 or TRBV6-3 to TRBJ1-5; no reliable D call. This CDR3 comprises 12 residues. V was pared by 8 bases and J by 9 bases, with 14 bases between. Germline V gene data show CDR1 as MNHEY and CDR2 as SVGEGT. CDR3 sequence (DNA): TGTGCCAGCGCCAACCGGGTGTGGCCCCAGCATTTT. The encoded protein is CASANRVWPQHF.

DNA of the CDR3: TGCAGCGTCGCTACCGGGACAGGGGTGGAGCAGTACTTC. This gives the protein CSVATGTGVEQYF. The rearrangement joins TRBV29-1 to TRBJ2-7; 10 nucleotides line up with TRBD1. CDR1 is SQVTM, CDR2 ANQGSEA, per germline. Trimming cost V 6 bases and J 7 bases; bases outside gene matches: 9. The CDR3 is 13 amino acids.

In its sample, this clonotype was seen a few times. The V call is TRBV7-6, the J call TRBJ1-2; the D is unclear. Germline assignment: CDR1 SGHVS and CDR2 FNYEAQ. The CDR3 loop spans 15 amino acids. Trimming cost V 3 bases and J 4 bases, with 15 bases left between them. The chain's CDR3 is CASSFSSGRLYGYTF. CDR3 nucleotide sequence: TGTGCCAGCAGCTTCTCATCCGGCAGACTCTATGGCTACACCTTC.

There are a few counts of this clonotype. V and J are TRBV4-2 and TRBJ1-1; D unresolved. The CDR3 runs to 15 residues. Germline assignment: CDR1 LGHNA and CDR2 YNFKEQ. Trimming shortened V by 1 base and J by 1 base, and 10 bases separated the two germline ends. For the CDR3, the DNA is TGTGCCAGCAGCCAAGCGAGCCCCCCGAACACTGAAGCTTTCTTT. This codes for CASSQASPPNTEAFF.

This clonotype came up a few times. The chain carries TRBV12-3 or TRBV12-4 and TRBJ1-1; 7 bases are a match to TRBD1. V dropped 4 bases and J dropped 5; count of bases not matched to a gene: 10. The CDR3 sequence is 15 residues long. CDR3 protein: CASSSNTGVGTEAFF. The CDR3, as DNA: TGTGCCAGCAGTTCAAATACAGGGGTAGGAACTGAAGCTTTCTTT.

The rearrangement links TRBV19 to TRBJ2-3; perhaps TRBD1 as D (5 bases). Trimming shortened V by 6 bases and J by 4 bases, and 11 bases separated the two germline ends. Germline loops: CDR1 LNHDA, CDR2 SQIVND (reference sequence). The CDR3 sequence is 13 residues long. The chain's CDR3 is CASRKGWADTQYF. CDR3 bases: TGTGCCAGTAGGAAGGGGTGGGCAGATACGCAGTATTTT.

The chain has TRBV6-6 and TRBJ2-5; 12 nucleotides line up with TRBD2. The germline CDR1 and CDR2 sequences are MNHNY and SVGAGI (reference sequence). The CDR3 is 17 amino acids. V shed 6 bases, J shed 4 bases, and the junction held 12 bases outside the gene matches. The DNA of the CDR3 is TGTGCCAGCAGGCCTCCTAGCGGGAGGGCCTCGAGAGAGACCCAGTACTTC. The encoded protein is CASRPPSGRASRETQYF.

V is TRBV7-2 and J is TRBJ2-3; D remains ambiguous. This CDR3 has 14 amino acids. The germline V gene has CDR1 SGHTA and CDR2 FQGNSA. The V end lost 3 bases, the J end lost 2 bases, and 9 bases lay between the germline ends. CDR3 in amino acids: CASSLWRHTDTQYF. The CDR3 DNA sequence: TGTGCCAGCAGCTTGTGGAGACACACAGATACGCAGTATTTT.

The V call is TRBV20-1, the J call TRBJ2-3; D is unresolved. In germline, CDR1 is DFQATT, CDR2 SNEGSKA (reference sequence). The CDR3 runs 13 residues. V lost 3 bases, J lost 2 bases, and 9 bases lay in between. As DNA, the CDR3 is TGCAGTGCTAGTTCTAGGCTCACAGATACGCAGTATTTT. Translated: CSASSRLTDTQYF.

This clonotype occurred a few times. The chain couples TRBV7-9 to TRBJ1-5, with TRBD1 matching 7 bases. The trim removed 5 bases at V and 5 bases at J, leaving 6 bases unmatched. CDR3 length: 14 residues. Germline CDR1 SEHNR, CDR2 FQNEAQ (reference sequence). The CDR3 reads CASSPDREHQPQHF. The CDR3 DNA follows: TGTGCCAGCAGCCCAGACAGGGAGCATCAGCCCCAGCATTTT.

CDR3: CASKDRGPYNSPLHF. As DNA, the CDR3 is TGTGCCAGCAAGGACAGGGGGCCGTATAATTCACCCCTCCACTTT. The chain uses TRBV11-2 and TRBJ1-6, with TRBD1 matching 11 bases. The CDR3 sequence is 15 residues long. Losses at the gene ends were 7 bases for V and 4 bases for J; bases not matched to a gene: 3. Germline CDR1 reads SGHAT; CDR2 reads FQNNGV.

V and J are TRBV24-1 and TRBJ2-1; D remains unclear. Trimming took 4 bases from V and 6 from J, leaving 6 bases between them. This CDR3 comprises 12 residues. Per the germline V gene, CDR1 is KGHDR and CDR2 is SFDVKD. This CDR3 reads CATSDPSNEQFF. The CDR3 DNA reads as TGTGCCACCAGTGACCCTAGCAATGAGCAGTTCTTC.

The chain combines TRBV7-2 with TRBJ1-6, with 9 nucleotides matching TRBD1. CDR1 SGHTA and CDR2 FQGNSA come from the germline V gene. The CDR3 is 14 residues long. After removal of 4 bases from V and 13 bases from J, the junction contained 8 bases not matched to a gene. The CDR3 DNA follows: TGTGCCAGCAGCTCGAGCTGGACAGGGGTTCCCCTCCACTTT. It translates to CASSSSWTGVPLHF.

The chain employs TRBV7-2 and TRBJ2-2, with 9 bases lining up with TRBD2. The CDR3 runs to 16 residues. J was trimmed by 8 bases and V by 6 bases; bases with no gene match: 13. Germline V gene sequence: CDR1 SGHTA, CDR2 FQGNSA. This chain's CDR3 is CASSPLSGRGGGELFF. The CDR3 DNA is TGTGCCAGCAGTCCTCTTAGCGGGAGAGGGGGAGGGGAGCTGTTTTTT.

This clonotype has ten or more counts. This chain connects TRBV7-2 to TRBJ2-1; D remains ambiguous. CDR3 length equals 15 residues. Trimming removed 1 base from V and 6 bases from J, with 13 bases in between. Germline V CDR1 and CDR2: SGHTA, FQGNSA. In DNA, the CDR3 is TGTGCCAGCAGCTTAGTTTCAACTATTTCCAATGAGCAGTTCTTC. This gives the protein CASSLVSTISNEQFF.

This clonotype was observed many times. The V gene is TRBV27, the J gene TRBJ2-3; D not resolved. Germline values: CDR1 MNHEY, CDR2 SMNVEV (reference sequence). The V end was cut by 6 bases, the J end by 2 bases, with 9 bases between. There are 13 residues in the CDR3. Here the CDR3 DNA reads TGTGCCAGCAGCTCTACAAACACAGATACGCAGTATTTT. It codes for CASSSTNTDTQYF.

This clonotype appeared once. The V gene is TRBV6-6, the J gene TRBJ1-1; 7 bases fit TRBD1. With 8 bases clipped from V and 1 base from J, the junction kept 4 bases outside the gene matches. The CDR3 contains 13 residues. Germline CDR1 reads MNHNY; CDR2 reads SVGAGI (reference sequence). Here the CDR3 reads CASFRDRNTEAFF. CDR3 DNA sequence: TGTGCCAGCTTTAGGGACAGGAACACTGAAGCTTTCTTT.

This clonotype was counted between two and nine times. The rearrangement joins TRBV7-9 to TRBJ2-5; 8 bases match TRBD2. The ends lost 5 bases at V and 2 bases at J; junction bases unmatched: 10. Germline V CDR1 and CDR2: SEHNR, FQNEAQ (reference sequence). The CDR3 is 16 amino acids. CDR3 amino acids: CASSDIPGLGQETQYF. The CDR3 bases are TGTGCCAGCAGCGACATACCGGGACTAGGGCAAGAGACCCAGTACTTC.

V usage is TRBV27 and J usage is TRBJ2-3; 10 bases agree with TRBD2. V lost 6 bases to trimming and J lost 2 bases; unmatched junction nucleotides: 2. CDR1 and CDR2 from the germline V gene are MNHEY and SMNVEV (reference sequence). The CDR3 is 14 amino acids. CDR3 sequence: CASRTSGDTDTQYF. The DNA for the CDR3 is TGTGCCAGCAGAACTAGCGGGGACACAGATACGCAGTATTTT.

The table lists this clonotype with a few counts. CDR3 protein: CASSQDSSAEYSNQPQHF. The CDR3 bases are TGCGCCAGCAGCCAAGATAGTTCCGCGGAGTATAGCAATCAGCCCCAGCATTTT. This chain links TRBV4-1 with TRBJ1-5; D ambiguous. Germline V CDR1 and CDR2: MGHRA, YSYEKL. The CDR3 is made up of 18 amino acids. V was pared by 0 bases and J by 0 bases, with 15 bases between.

The chain joins TRBV15 to TRBJ2-5; a possible D gene is TRBD1 (5 bases). The germline V gene encodes CDR1 LNHNV and CDR2 YYDKDF (reference sequence). Trimming cost V 4 bases and J 1 base, with 13 bases left between them. The CDR3 runs 15 residues. CDR3 loop: CATSIQGSIQETQYF. CDR3 DNA: TGTGCCACCAGCATTCAGGGCAGTATCCAAGAGACCCAGTACTTC.

V is TRBV6-6 and J is TRBJ2-6; maybe TRBD1 (5 bases). V was clipped by 1 base and J by 0 bases, with 10 bases between them. Germline V gene sequence: CDR1 MNHNY, CDR2 SVGAGI (reference sequence). The length of the CDR3 is 17 residues. The CDR3 loop reads CASSYWIGDSGANVLTF. Here the CDR3 DNA reads TGTGCCAGCAGTTACTGGATAGGGGACTCTGGGGCCAACGTCCTGACTTTC.

The chain combines TRBV20-1 with TRBJ2-3, with 7 bases that match TRBD1. V lost 6 bases, J lost 2 bases, and 17 bases stayed unmatched. Germline V lookup: CDR1 DFQATT, CDR2 SNEGSKA (reference sequence). The CDR3 totals 17 residues. The DNA of the CDR3 is TGCAGTGCAGGTTCCCCCGGGACAGTCCATACCACAGATACGCAGTATTTT. Translated: CSAGSPGTVHTTDTQYF.

This clonotype was detected only a few times. The chain links TRBV10-3 to TRBJ2-1, with 8 bases lining up with TRBD1. V trimming: 4 bases; J trimming: 6 bases; junction bases outside the gene matches: 8. The CDR3 is 15 amino acids. CDR1 ENHRY and CDR2 SYGVKD come from the germline V gene. The CDR3: CAISAPDRVLNEQFF. CDR3 nucleotides: TGTGCCATCAGTGCCCCGGACAGGGTTCTCAATGAGCAGTTCTTC.

In its sample, this clonotype was seen many times. The V and J genes are TRBV7-2 and TRBJ2-3; 10 nucleotides align to TRBD2. The germline V gene encodes CDR1 SGHTA and CDR2 FQGNSA. V lost 1 base and J lost 0; bases outside the gene matches: 1. The CDR3 runs to 16 residues. This CDR3 is CASSLGSGGSTDTQYF. The CDR3 bases are TGTGCCAGCAGCTTAGGTAGCGGGGGGAGCACAGATACGCAGTATTTT.

This clonotype was observed at least ten times. V is TRBV7-2 and J is TRBJ2-7, with D perhaps TRBD2 (6 bases). The CDR3 covers 15 residues. Germline-derived CDR1 and CDR2 are SGHTA and FQGNSA. Trimming stripped 2 bases from V and 2 bases from J, with 13 bases between. The CDR3 bases are TGTGCCAGCAGCTTAAGGCGGGATAACCCCTACGAGCAGTACTTC. Translation: CASSLRRDNPYEQYF. Full variable domain (rest looked up from reference TRBV7-2 and TRBJ2-7): GAGVSQSPSNKVTEKGKDVELRCDPISGHTALYWYRQSLGQGLEFLIYFQGNSAPDKSGLPSDRFSAERTGGSVSTLTIQRTQQEDSAVYLCASSLRRDNPYEQYFGPGTRLTVT.